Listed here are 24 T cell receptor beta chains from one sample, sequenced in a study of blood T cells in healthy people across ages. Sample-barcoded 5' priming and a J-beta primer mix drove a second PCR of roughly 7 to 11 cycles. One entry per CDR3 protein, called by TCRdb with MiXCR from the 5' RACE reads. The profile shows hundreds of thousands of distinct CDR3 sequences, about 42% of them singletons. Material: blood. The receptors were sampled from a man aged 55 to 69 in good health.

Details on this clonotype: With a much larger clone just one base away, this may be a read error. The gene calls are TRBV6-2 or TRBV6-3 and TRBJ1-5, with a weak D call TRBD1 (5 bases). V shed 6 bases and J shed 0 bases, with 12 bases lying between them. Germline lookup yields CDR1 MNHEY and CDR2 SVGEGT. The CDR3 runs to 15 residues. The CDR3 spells CASRRHGGSNQPQHF. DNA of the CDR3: TGTGCCAGCAGGAGACACGGGGGTAGCAATCAGCCCCAGCATTTT.

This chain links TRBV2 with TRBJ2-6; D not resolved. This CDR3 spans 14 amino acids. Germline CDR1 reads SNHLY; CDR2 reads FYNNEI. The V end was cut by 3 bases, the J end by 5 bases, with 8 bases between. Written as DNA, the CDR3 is TGTGCCAGCAGTGAGGCTCCGCGGGCCAACGTCCTGACTTTC. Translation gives CASSEAPRANVLTF.

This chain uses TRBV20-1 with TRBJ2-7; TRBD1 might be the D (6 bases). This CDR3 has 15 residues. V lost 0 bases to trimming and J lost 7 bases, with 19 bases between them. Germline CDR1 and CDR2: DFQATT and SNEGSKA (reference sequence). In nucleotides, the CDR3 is TGCAGTGCTAGAGATTCGGCTCAGGGGAGAAGTGAGCAGTACTTC. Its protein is CSARDSAQGRSEQYF.

This CDR3 reads CASGPGQGNTEAFF. Here the CDR3 DNA reads TGTGCCAGCGGACCGGGACAGGGAAACACTGAAGCTTTCTTT. The chain recombines TRBV2 with TRBJ1-1, with TRBD1 matching over 9 bases. The germline V gene encodes CDR1 SNHLY and CDR2 FYNNEI. The CDR3 has 14 amino acids. Trimming cost V 8 bases and J 2 bases; bases outside gene matches: 6.

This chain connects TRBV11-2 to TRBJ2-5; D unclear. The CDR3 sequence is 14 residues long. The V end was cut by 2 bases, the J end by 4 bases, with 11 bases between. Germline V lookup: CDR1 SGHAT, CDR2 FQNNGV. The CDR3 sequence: CASSLRLHRETQYF. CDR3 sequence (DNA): TGTGCCAGCAGCTTAAGGCTTCACCGAGAGACCCAGTACTTC.

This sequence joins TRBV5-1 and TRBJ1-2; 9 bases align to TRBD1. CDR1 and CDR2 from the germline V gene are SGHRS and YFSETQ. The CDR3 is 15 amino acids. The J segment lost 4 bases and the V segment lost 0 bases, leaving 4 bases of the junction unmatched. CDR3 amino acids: CASSLASTGGYGYTF. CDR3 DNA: TGCGCCAGCAGCTTGGCCTCGACAGGGGGCTATGGCTACACCTTC.

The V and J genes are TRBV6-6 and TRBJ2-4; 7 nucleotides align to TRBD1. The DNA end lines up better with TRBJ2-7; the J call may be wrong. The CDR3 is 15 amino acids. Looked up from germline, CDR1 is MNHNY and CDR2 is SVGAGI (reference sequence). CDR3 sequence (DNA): TGTGCCAGCAGCCGTACAACTCAGACAGGGTGCGAGCAGTACTTC. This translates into CASSRTTQTGCEQYF.

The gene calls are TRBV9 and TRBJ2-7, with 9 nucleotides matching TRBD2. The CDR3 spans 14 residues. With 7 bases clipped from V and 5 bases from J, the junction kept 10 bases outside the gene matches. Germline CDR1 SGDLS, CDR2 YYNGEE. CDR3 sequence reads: CASPQSGGFHEQYF. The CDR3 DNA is TGTGCCAGCCCGCAGAGCGGGGGGTTCCACGAGCAGTACTTC. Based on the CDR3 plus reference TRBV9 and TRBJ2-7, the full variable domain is DSGVTQTPKHLITATGQRVTLRCSPRSGDLSVYWYQQSLDQGLQFLIQYYNGEERAKGNILERFSAQQFPDLHSELNLSSLELGDSALYFCASPQSGGFHEQYFGPGTRLTVT.

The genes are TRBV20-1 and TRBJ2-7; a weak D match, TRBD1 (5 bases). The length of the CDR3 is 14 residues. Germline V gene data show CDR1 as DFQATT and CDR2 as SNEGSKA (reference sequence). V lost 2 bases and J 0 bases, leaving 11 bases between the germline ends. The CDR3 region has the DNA TGCAGTGCTAGACCAGGGAAGGCCTCCTACGAGCAGTACTTC. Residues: CSARPGKASYEQYF.

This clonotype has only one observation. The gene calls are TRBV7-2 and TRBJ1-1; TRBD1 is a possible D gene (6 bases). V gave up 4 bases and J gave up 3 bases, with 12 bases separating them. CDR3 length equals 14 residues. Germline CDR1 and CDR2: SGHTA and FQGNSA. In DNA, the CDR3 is TGTGCCAGCAGCTATACAGGGCTGGACACTGAAGCTTTCTTT. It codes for CASSYTGLDTEAFF.

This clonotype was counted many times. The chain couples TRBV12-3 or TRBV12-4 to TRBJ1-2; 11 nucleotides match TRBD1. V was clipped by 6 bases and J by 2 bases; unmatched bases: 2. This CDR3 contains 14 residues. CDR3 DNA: TGTGCCAGCAGATGGACAGGGGGCAACTATGGCTACACCTTC. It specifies CASRWTGGNYGYTF.

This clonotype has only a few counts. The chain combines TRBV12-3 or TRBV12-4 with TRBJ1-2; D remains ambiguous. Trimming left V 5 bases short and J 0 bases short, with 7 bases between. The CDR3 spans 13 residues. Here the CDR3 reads CASSLITNYGYTF. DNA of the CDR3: TGTGCCAGCAGTCTAATCACTAACTATGGCTACACCTTC.

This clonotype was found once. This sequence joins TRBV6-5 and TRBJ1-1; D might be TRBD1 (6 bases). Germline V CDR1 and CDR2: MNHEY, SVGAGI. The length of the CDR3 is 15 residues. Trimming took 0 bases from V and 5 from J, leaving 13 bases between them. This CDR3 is CASSYSRGVSTEAFF. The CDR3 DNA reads TGTGCCAGCAGTTACTCGAGGGGGGTTAGTACTGAAGCTTTCTTT.

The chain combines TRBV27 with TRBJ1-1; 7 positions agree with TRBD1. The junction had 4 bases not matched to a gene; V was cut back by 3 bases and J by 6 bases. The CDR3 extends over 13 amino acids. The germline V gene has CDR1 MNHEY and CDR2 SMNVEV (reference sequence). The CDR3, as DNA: TGTGCCAGCAGTTTGCCAGGGGGGGCTGAAGCTTTCTTT. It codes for CASSLPGGAEAFF.

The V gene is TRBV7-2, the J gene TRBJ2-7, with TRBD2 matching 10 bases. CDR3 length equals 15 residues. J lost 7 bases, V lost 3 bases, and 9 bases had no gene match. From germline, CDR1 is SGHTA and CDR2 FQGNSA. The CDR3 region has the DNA TGTGCCAGCAGCTTGGAGCGGGGGGGTTTTGATGAGCAGTACTTC. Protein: CASSLERGGFDEQYF.

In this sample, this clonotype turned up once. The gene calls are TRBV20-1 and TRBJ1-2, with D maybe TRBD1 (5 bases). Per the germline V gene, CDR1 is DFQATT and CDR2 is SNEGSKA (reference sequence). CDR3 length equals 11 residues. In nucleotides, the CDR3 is TGCAGGTTTGAAGGGGACTATGGCTACACCTTC. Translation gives CRFEGDYGYTF.

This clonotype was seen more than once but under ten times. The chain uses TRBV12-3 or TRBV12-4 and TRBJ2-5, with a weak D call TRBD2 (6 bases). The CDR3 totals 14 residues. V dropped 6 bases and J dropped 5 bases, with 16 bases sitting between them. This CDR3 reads CASSTPGDTETQYF. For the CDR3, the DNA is TGTGCCAGCAGCACTCCGGGAGACACGGAGACCCAGTACTTC.

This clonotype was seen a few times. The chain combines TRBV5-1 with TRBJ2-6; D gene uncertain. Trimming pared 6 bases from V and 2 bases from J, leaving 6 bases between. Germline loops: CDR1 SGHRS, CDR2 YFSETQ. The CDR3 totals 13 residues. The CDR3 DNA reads TGCGCCAGCAAGGAAGCTGGGGCCAACGTCCTGACTTTC. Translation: CASKEAGANVLTF.

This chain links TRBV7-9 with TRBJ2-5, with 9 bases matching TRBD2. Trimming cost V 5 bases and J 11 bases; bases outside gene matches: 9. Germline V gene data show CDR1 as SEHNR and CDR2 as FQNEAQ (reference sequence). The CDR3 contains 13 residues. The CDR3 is CASSETLSGGQYF. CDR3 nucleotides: TGTGCCAGCAGCGAAACCTTAAGCGGGGGGCAGTACTTC.

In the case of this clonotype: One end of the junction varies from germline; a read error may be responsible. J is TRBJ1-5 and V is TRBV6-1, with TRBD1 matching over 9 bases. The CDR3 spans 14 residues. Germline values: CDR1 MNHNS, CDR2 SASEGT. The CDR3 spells CASSEGQGRQPQHF. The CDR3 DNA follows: TGTGCTAGCAGTGAGGGACAGGGACGTCAGCCCCAGCATTTT.

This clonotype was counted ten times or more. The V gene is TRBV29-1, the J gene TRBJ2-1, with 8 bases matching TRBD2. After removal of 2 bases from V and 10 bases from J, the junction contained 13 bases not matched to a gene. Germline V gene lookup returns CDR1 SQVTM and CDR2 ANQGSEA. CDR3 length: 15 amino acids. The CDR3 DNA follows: TGCAGCGTTGAAAAGAGCGTAGCGGGGATTCACGAGCAGTTCTTC. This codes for CSVEKSVAGIHEQFF.

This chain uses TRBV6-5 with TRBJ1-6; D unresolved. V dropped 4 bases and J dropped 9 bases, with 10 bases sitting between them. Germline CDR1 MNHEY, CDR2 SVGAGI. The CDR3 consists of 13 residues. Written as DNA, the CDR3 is TGTGCCAGCAGTTCCTCCGAGGGTTCACCCCTCCACTTT. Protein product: CASSSSEGSPLHF.

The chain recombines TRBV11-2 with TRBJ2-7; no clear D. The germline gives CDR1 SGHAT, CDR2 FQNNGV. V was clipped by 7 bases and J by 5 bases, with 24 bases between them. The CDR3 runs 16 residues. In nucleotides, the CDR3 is TGTGCCAGCACCGTAAGCTTAGGTGGTAGGAAGGACGAGCAGTACTTC. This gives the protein CASTVSLGGRKDEQYF.

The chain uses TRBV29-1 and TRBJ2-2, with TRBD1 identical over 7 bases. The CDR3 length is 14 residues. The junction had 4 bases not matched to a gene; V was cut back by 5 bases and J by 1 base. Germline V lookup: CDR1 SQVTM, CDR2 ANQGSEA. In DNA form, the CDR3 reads TGCAGCGTTACAGGGGCGATGAACACCGGGGAGCTGTTTTTT. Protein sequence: CSVTGAMNTGELFF.